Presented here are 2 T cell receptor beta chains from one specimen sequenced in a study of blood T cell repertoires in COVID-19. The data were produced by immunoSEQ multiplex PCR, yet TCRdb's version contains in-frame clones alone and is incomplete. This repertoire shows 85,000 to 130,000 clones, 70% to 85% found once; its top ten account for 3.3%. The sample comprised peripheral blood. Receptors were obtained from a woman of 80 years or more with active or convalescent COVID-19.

This chain's CDR3 is CASSEGGAGSGNTIYF. CDR3 nucleotides: TGTGCCAGCAGTGAAGGCGGGGCGGGCTCTGGAAACACCATATATTTT. This chain links TRBV2 with TRBJ1-3; possibly TRBD1 for D (5 bases). The ends were cut back, 1 base at V and 0 bases at J, with 10 bases in the middle. The CDR3 is 16 amino acids. Per germline, CDR1 SNHLY and CDR2 FYNNEI.

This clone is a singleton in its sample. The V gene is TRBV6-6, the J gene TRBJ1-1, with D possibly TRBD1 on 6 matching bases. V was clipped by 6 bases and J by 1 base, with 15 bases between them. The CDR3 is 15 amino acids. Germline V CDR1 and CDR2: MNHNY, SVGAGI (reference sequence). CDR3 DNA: TGTGCCAGCAGCGTAGACAGGTTAACGAACACTGAAGCTTTCTTT. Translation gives CASSVDRLTNTEAFF.